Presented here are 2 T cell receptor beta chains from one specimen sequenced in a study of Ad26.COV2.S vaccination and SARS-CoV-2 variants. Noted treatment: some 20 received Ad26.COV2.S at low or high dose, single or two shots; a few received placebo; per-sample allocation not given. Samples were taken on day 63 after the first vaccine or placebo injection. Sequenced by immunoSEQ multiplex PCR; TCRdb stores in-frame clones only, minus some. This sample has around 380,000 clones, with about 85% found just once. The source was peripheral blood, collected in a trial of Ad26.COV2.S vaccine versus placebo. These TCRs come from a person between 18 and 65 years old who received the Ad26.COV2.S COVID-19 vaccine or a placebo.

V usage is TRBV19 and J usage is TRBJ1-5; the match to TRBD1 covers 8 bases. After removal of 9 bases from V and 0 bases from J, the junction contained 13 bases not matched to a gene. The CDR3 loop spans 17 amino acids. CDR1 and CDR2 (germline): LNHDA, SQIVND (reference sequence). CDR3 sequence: CARGSTGAEYSNQPQHF. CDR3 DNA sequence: TGTGCCAGGGGCTCGACAGGGGCCGAATATAGCAATCAGCCCCAGCATTTT.

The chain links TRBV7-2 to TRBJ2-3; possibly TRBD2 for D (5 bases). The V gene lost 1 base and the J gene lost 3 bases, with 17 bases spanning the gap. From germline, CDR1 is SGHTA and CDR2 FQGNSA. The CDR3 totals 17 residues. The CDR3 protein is CASSLVRLAGLTDTQYF. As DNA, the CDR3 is TGTGCCAGCAGCTTAGTCAGGTTGGCGGGCTTGACAGATACGCAGTATTTT.